This TCR beta chain originates from a study of cytomegalovirus exposure and HLA in healthy donors (dated by TCRdb to 2017 to 2019). Turning to the overall study: In an earlier analysis of fewer than 750 of the donors, 276 Gb of sequence data and 100 million or so unique TCR beta sequences from 150 million to 200 million T cells were reported. An early release covering just under 650 HLA-typed donors comprised around 300 gigabases of sequencing data and around 80 million unique TCR sequences. Among the approximately 430 genotyped donors, approximately 81% belonged to the genetic ancestry cluster associated with self-reported Caucasian donors. The aim of the study was to test whether cataloging public T cell receptors could identify signatures of past pathogen exposure. The study profiled the T cell repertoires of under 700 subjects by immunosequencing and related them to cytomegalovirus serostatus. Along with the approximately 700-subject first cohort, a separate validation cohort of roughly 110 different subjects was used. To predict cytomegalovirus infection status, the study brought together high-throughput TCR immunosequencing, statistical association of individual TCRs with disease status, and machine learning. A later analysis re-analyzed previously published TCR beta repertoires from roughly 630 donors and added high-resolution HLA genotyping to study TCR occurrence patterns. The later analysis used no new phenotypic data to find candidate immune exposures, relying instead on TCR beta sequences and their occurrence across donors. In an earlier analysis of more than 550 of the donors, high-throughput TCR beta sequencing was used to judge whether each TCR beta V gene segment behaved as functional or pseudogenic. Donor age, sex, ethnicity and CMV serostatus were compiled alongside the repertoire data. In a later genetic analysis, genome-wide SNP genotypes for about three fifths of the roughly 670 donors were used, and that subset was treated as a discovery cohort. Every discovery cohort repertoire had been produced on one sequencing platform. HLA typing included class I and class II loci at four-digit resolution. The number of typed donors differed by locus: about 629-640 for A, B, C, DRB1 and DQB1; 500 to 550 for DQA1; approximately 600 for DPA1; and 400 to 480 for DPB1. Because of strong linkage in the cohort, four to six DR-DQ haplotypes were treated as single units for association and clustering. Among roughly 400 genotyped donors of the cohort, an average of about 240,000 unique TCR beta nucleotide sequences were sequenced per donor, roughly 20% of them non-productive.

Taken from the germline V gene, the CDR1 and CDR2 loops are SGDLS and YYNGEE. V lost 2 bases and J lost 6 bases; the stretch between them is 15 bases long. The CDR3 spans 14 residues, from the cysteine through the phenylalanine. The DNA shown is the 42-base CDR3, in frame from base 1. The cohort was made up of 650 to 700 healthy bone marrow donors. All cohort members were sampled while nominally healthy, although unrecorded immune exposures were likely present. The donor was CMV seropositive and was included in the group of 300 or so seropositive cohort members. Each donor provided a peripheral blood sample, and peripheral blood mononuclear cells were used for TCR beta sequencing. Genomic DNA was extracted from the blood cell samples with the Qiagen DNeasy Blood Extraction Kit. The full study reports these points: According to a later analysis, parvovirus B19, influenza, CMV and Epstein-Barr virus appeared linked to several top co-occurrence clusters. In vitro tests confirmed that three of the cytomegalovirus-associated TCR beta chains recognize cytomegalovirus antigens. Most TCR sequences were observed very rarely across donors, whereas some public TCRs were present in many individuals. According to the authors, the approach could potentially be generalized to other disease states and immunological phenotypes. In the study, around 160 TCR beta chains were listed as associated with cytomegalovirus. Strong co-occurrence of HLA alleles, especially DR and DQ, made assigning TCR associations to individual alleles difficult. This cohort had only TCR beta chains sequenced, and the lack of alpha or paired-chain data limited which features could be detected. HLA typing was unavailable for some donors at each locus, so association tests used only the typed subset. Cytomegalovirus status was reported to be diagnosed by the classifier with high specificity and sensitivity in both the original and validation cohorts. According to a later analysis, TCR association rates differed among HLA loci, with DRB1 alleles showing the most associated TCRs and HLA-C alleles showing the fewest. In a later analysis, HLA-associated TCR beta chains showed more clonal expansion and lower generation probabilities than non-associated chains that were equally common. Linkage disequilibrium might explain the correlated functional status among segregating V segments, but an unknown experimental factor could not be excluded. In a later analysis, some 18,000 TCR beta sequences were associated with specific HLA alleles at a false discovery rate of 0.05. In an earlier analysis of approximately 590 of the donors, most TCR beta V segments were observed in productive rearrangements about 87% or about 30% of the time, broadly matching IMGT annotations. In a later analysis, most CMV-associated TCR beta chains were found to appear HLA-restricted, with HLA associations seemingly driven largely by CMV exposure. A further reported finding was that TCR beta sequences accurately predicted the HLA-A and HLA-B alleles for most subjects in the first cohort. Because counts were too low, about 18 rarely observed V segments, including chromosome 9 orphons, were excluded from the earlier analysis of some 540 of the donors. Roughly uniform sequencing depth across donors was assumed in presence/absence analyses, although this assumption may not hold. According to a later genetic analysis, donors in an Asian-associated ancestry cluster had fewer N-insertions in productive TCRs than the approximately 700-donor mean. CMV serostatus was the only immune exposure information available for the cohort. A cluster of highly shared sequence variants was judged likely to represent a technical artifact of the sequencing pipeline. The 87-base-pair reads could not distinguish some IMGT-functional V segments, including TRBV6-2 and TRBV6-3, so those segments were excluded. In a later genetic analysis, a missense DCLRE1C variant was associated with V-gene and J-gene trimming of TCR beta chains, and the association was replicated in an independent cohort.

Libraries came from the immunoSEQ multiplex PCR assay. For the multiplex PCR, a mixture combining 60 forward primers for TCR Vbeta segments and 13 reverse primers for TCR Jbeta segments was used. Amplification of the CDR3 region of rearranged TCR beta genes was performed with a multiplex PCR assay on genomic DNA. The amplified TCR beta libraries were sequenced on the Illumina HiSeq System as 87-base-pair reads. In the paper's pipeline: A later analysis counted some 80 million unique TCR beta chains across the 666 repertoires, and 10 million to 11 million of these chains were shared by at least two donors. To remove PCR and sequencing errors, raw reads were error-corrected and collapsed into unique sequences using a nearest-neighbor algorithm that merged closely related sequences. V, D and J gene segments were assigned by aligning CDR3 sequences to IMGT reference sequences. For a sequence to be retained, at least a six-nucleotide match to both a V gene segment and a J gene segment was required. Rearrangements were classified as productive when the CDR3 lacked stop codons and remained in frame with V and J, and all other rearrangements were classified as non-productive. Following IMGT convention, CDR3 was defined as the stretch from the second conserved V-encoded cysteine to the conserved J-encoded phenylalanine. In an earlier analysis of around 640 of the donors, sequences lacking an unambiguous match to a single V gene segment were excluded. An earlier analysis of around 600 of the donors classified V segments as functional when productive rearrangements were above 56.7% and as segregating when the standard deviation between donors was above 5%. To diagnose cytomegalovirus status from the catalog of TCR beta chain sequences, a statistical classification framework was built. V and J gene assignment, in a later analysis, came from comparing TCR nucleotide sequences with IMGT/GENE-DB human TR gene sequences. A later analysis assigned CDR3 sequences and most-parsimonious VDJ recombination scenarios with the TCRdist pipeline. In a later analysis, every TCR beta chain was defined by the combination of its CDR3 amino acid sequence and its V-gene family, and reads without a unique V-gene family were dropped. A later analysis removed 592 highly shared, low-generation-probability nucleotide sequences to deal with suspected cross-contamination and a sequencing artifact. In a later analysis, a clonal expansion index was calculated for each public chain from normalized within-repertoire ranks of inferred template counts. In a later analysis, generation probabilities were computed with a VDJ recombination model fitted to out-of-frame rearrangements, and the resulting probabilities were checked against IGoR. In a later analysis, TCR-TCR, TCR-HLA and TCR-CMV co-occurrence was scored with hypergeometric tests, and a repertoire-size bias correction was applied to TCR pairs. In a later analysis, false discovery rates were estimated by permuting HLA or CMV assignments 20 times. In a later analysis, co-occurring TCRs were grouped using DBSCAN, and TCRdist sequence similarity was added for clustering within HLA-allele-positive subsets. Repertoires with fewer than 30,000 or more than 120,000 public chains were left out of co-occurrence clustering, as were a few repertoires with anomalous nucleotide sharing. TCRdb mirrors the immuneACCESS table, restricted to in-frame sequences. Some clones are absent from its copies; in checked studies, under half trace to an unresolved V gene, and the reason for the others is unknown. V, J and clone size are those of that table, while D and trimming were read from the DNA. A total of approximately 160,000 clones appear in this sample, about three quarters of them only once. Roughly 7% of the sample is in the top ten clones.

A remark on this clone: Its target antigen remains unknown. No per-base quality is available; no much larger clone lies one base away.

The chain is assembled from TRBV9 and TRBJ2-7; matching of 6 bases hints at TRBD2 as the D gene. This TCR was recovered from a middle-aged woman in good health and CMV-seropositive. What was sequenced was PBMCs. The nucleotide sequence is given as TGTGCCAGCAGCGTCACGGGGGAGAACGGCGAGCAGTACTTC. The encoded protein is CASSVTGENGEQYF.